The present T cell receptor (beta chain) was sequenced within a study of blood T cell repertoires in COVID-19. Across the whole study: Collection of acute and convalescent COVID-19 samples took place in the United States, Italy and Spain. PBMCs, B-cell-depleted T cells, or T cells provided the cDNA or gDNA that made up the material.

The length of the CDR3 is 14 residues. The V end was cut by 2 bases, the J end by 4 bases, with 11 bases between. Germline V lookup: CDR1 LNHDA, CDR2 SQIVND (reference sequence). As processed by the authors: Cell counts per sample came from amplifying reference gene primers. TCRdb's copy holds only in-frame clones and misses some; the assay was immunoSEQ multiplex PCR. That table gives V, J and clone size, and the DNA gave D and trimming. The table shows some 200,000 clones, with around 80% occurring only once. The sequenced material came from peripheral blood. The clonotype comes from a man between 25 and 39 years old with active or convalescent COVID-19. The V call is TRBV19, the J call TRBJ1-1; D remains ambiguous. CDR3 nucleotide sequence: TGTGCCAGTAGTATACACCTCACCGGCACTGAAGCTTTCTTT. Its translation is CASSIHLTGTEAFF.